These 29 T cell receptor beta chains originate from one sample sequenced in a study of CXCR3-negative and CXCR3-positive naive CD8 T cells (dated by TCRdb to about 2019). Findings and caveats that apply to the study as a whole: TRB CDR3s from CXCR3-positive naive cells showed higher hydrophobicity (lower Kidera factor 4), lower energy, and higher strength and volume indices than CXCR3-negative naive cells.

No antigen has been identified for these receptors. These reads were obtained on a NextSeq 550. The Human TCR Profiling Kit (MiLaboratory) was used to make UMI-labeled 5' RACE TRB cDNA libraries. One entry per CDR3 protein sequence results from the TCRdb reprocessing of the reads, with DNA left out. The table of this sample itemizes more than 70,000 distinct CDR3 sequences. The ten largest clones represent 0.55% to 0.8% of the sample. The sample consisted of naive CXCR3+ CD8+ T cells from blood. The cell subset or site label on this specimen signifies: CD45RO-CCR7+CD27+CD95- naive CD8+ T cells expressing CXCR3 (TNR3+). These receptor sequences come from a human donor in good health. Some clones in this sample may be carry-over from other donors' samples.

The genes are TRBV19 and TRBJ1-1; the D gene TCRdb calls, TRBD1, cannot be checked with no DNA. This CDR3 has 17 residues. Germline CDR1 reads LNHDA; CDR2 reads SQIVND (reference sequence). This CDR3 reads CASSIVGTQLQVTEAFF.

CDR3 loop: CATSRDIADNYGYTF. This chain links TRBV15 with TRBJ1-2. The CDR3 is made up of 15 amino acids. Germline lookup yields CDR1 LNHNV and CDR2 YYDKDF (reference sequence).

The gene calls are TRBV29-1 and TRBJ2-1. Germline V lookup: CDR1 SQVTM, CDR2 ANQGSEA. The CDR3 spans 12 residues. CDR3: CSVERPYNEQFF.

The gene calls are TRBV14 and TRBJ2-1. Looked up from germline, CDR1 is SGHDN and CDR2 is FVKESK. This CDR3 region has 15 residues. CDR3 sequence: CASSPDITRLNEQFF.

The chain links TRBV7-9 to TRBJ2-1. The CDR3 spans 13 residues. Germline V CDR1 and CDR2: SEHNR, FQNEAQ (reference sequence). The CDR3: CASSLEGPNEQFF. Together with reference TRBV7-9 and TRBJ2-1, the CDR3 gives the full variable domain: DTGVSQNPRHKITKRGQNVTFRCDPISEHNRLYWYRQTLGQGPEFLTYFQNEAQLEKSRLLSDRFSAERPKGSFSTLEIQRTEQGDSAMYLCASSLEGPNEQFFGPGTRLTVL.

The V and J genes are TRBV27 and TRBJ1-5; absent DNA, TCRdb's TRBD1 call cannot be checked. Per germline, CDR1 MNHEY and CDR2 SMNVEV (reference sequence). CDR3 size: 15 residues. The CDR3 protein is CASSLSPGGNQPQHF.

This sequence joins TRBV11-2 and TRBJ2-3; TCRdb outputs TRBD2, but without DNA this stays unchecked. The length of the CDR3 is 16 residues. Germline loops: CDR1 SGHAT, CDR2 FQNNGV. CDR3 region: CASSSTSGGVTDTQYF.

The rearrangement uses TRBV14 and TRBJ2-1; checking the TCRdb D call of TRBD2 is not possible without DNA. The germline V gene has CDR1 SGHDN and CDR2 FVKESK. This CDR3 spans 17 amino acids. The CDR3 protein is CASSQDPALAPYNEQFF.

The rearrangement joins TRBV19 to TRBJ2-7; TCRdb calls TRBD1, which cannot be checked without DNA. The CDR3 loop spans 15 amino acids. Looked up from germline, CDR1 is LNHDA and CDR2 is SQIVND (reference sequence). CDR3 amino acids: CASSWTVGASYGQYF.

V usage is TRBV28 and J usage is TRBJ2-7. Per the germline V gene, CDR1 is MDHEN and CDR2 is SYDVKM. CDR3 size: 15 residues. The CDR3 protein is CASSLFEGFKHEQYF. The full variable domain, with the rest looked up from reference TRBV28 and TRBJ2-7, is DVKVTQSSRYLVKRTGEKVFLECVQDMDHENMFWYRQDPGLGLRLIYFSYDVKMKEKGDIPEGYSVSREKKERFSLILESASTNQTSMYLCASSLFEGFKHEQYFGPGTRLTVT.

The genes are TRBV14 and TRBJ2-3; the D call from TCRdb, TRBD2, cannot be confirmed without DNA. CDR1 is SGHDN and CDR2 is FVKESK in the germline V gene. CDR3 length: 13 amino acids. The CDR3 here is CASTPGPMGTQYF. The entire variable domain, with the rest obtained from reference TRBV14 and TRBJ2-3, is as follows: EAGVTQFPSHSVIEKGQTVTLRCDPISGHDNLYWYRRVMGKEIKFLLHFVKESKQDESGMPNNRFLAERTGGTYSTLKVQPAELEDSGVYFCASTPGPMGTQYFGPGTRLTVL.

The V gene is TRBV6-6, the J gene TRBJ2-7; with no DNA, the TCRdb D assignment of TRBD1 cannot be verified. This CDR3 contains 16 residues. Germline V gene data show CDR1 as MNHNY and CDR2 as SVGAGI (reference sequence). CDR3: CASSYPPSISSYEQYF.

The chain joins TRBV12-2 to TRBJ2-7; no DNA is available, so the TRBD1 call from TCRdb remains unchecked. TRBV12-2 is given as a pseudogene. The CDR3 totals 17 residues. This chain's CDR3 is CASRLRQGVYYSYEQYF.

This chain joins TRBV10-1 and TRBJ2-7; TCRdb indicates TRBD2, and absent DNA this call remains unverified. Germline values: CDR1 WNHNN, CDR2 SYGVQD (reference sequence). The CDR3 spans 13 residues. This CDR3 is CASRLAGGYEQYF.

The chain employs TRBV23-1 and TRBJ2-7; the TCRdb call, TRBD2, lacks DNA for checking. TRBV23-1 is an ORF, and what it does is uncertain. This CDR3 is 17 amino acids long. The chain's CDR3 is CASSQKGLAGEGYEQYF.

The rearrangement links TRBV11-3 to TRBJ2-7; no DNA is available, so the TRBD2 call from TCRdb remains unchecked. CDR1 SGHNT and CDR2 YENEEA come from the germline V gene. This CDR3 comprises 16 residues. This CDR3 reads CASSSNFGLARGEQYF.

The chain joins TRBV4-2 to TRBJ2-7. CDR1 and CDR2 from the germline V gene are LGHNA and YNFKEQ. The CDR3 totals 15 residues. This CDR3 reads CASSPILDGSYEQYF.

The chain recombines TRBV5-1 with TRBJ2-5; the TCRdb call, TRBD1, lacks DNA for checking. Germline CDR1 reads SGHRS; CDR2 reads YFSETQ. This CDR3 contains 14 residues. CDR3: CASSPDQGPETQYF.

The V gene is TRBV29-1, the J gene TRBJ2-2; with no DNA, the TCRdb D assignment of TRBD1 cannot be verified. The germline gives CDR1 SQVTM, CDR2 ANQGSEA. The CDR3 has 14 amino acids. The CDR3 here is CSVLTGGSTGELFF.

V gene TRBV12-3 or TRBV12-4 combines with J gene TRBJ2-3; TCRdb's D call, TRBD2, is unchecked because there is no DNA. The CDR3 is made up of 15 amino acids. CDR3 region: CASSREVDDTDTQYF.

The chain links TRBV24-1 to TRBJ2-2. This CDR3 has 16 residues. Germline assignment: CDR1 KGHDR and CDR2 SFDVKD. CDR3 protein: CATSDLGYSNTGELFF.

V and J are TRBV5-1 and TRBJ2-1; TCRdb's assignment of TRBD2 cannot be checked, as there is no DNA. The CDR3 runs to 15 residues. Germline CDR1 SGHRS, CDR2 YFSETQ. This chain's CDR3 is CASSLVSGKVNEQFF.

The chain has TRBV12-3 or TRBV12-4 and TRBJ1-2; TCRdb outputs TRBD1, but without DNA this stays unchecked. CDR3 length: 16 amino acids. The CDR3 reads CASSPEGTVNNYGYTF.

The rearrangement joins TRBV6-6 to TRBJ1-2; lacking DNA, the TRBD1 call made by TCRdb goes unchecked. The CDR3 is made up of 16 amino acids. Germline loops: CDR1 MNHNY, CDR2 SVGAGI (reference sequence). The CDR3 region is CASSYMSQGLDYGYTF.

CDR3 in amino acids: CASASPGQGLEQYF. J is TRBJ2-7 and V is TRBV28; the D gene TCRdb calls, TRBD1, cannot be checked with no DNA. The germline V gene encodes CDR1 MDHEN and CDR2 SYDVKM. The CDR3 spans 14 residues.

The V and J genes are TRBV6-5 and TRBJ2-1; TCRdb's D gene call, TRBD2, goes unchecked for lack of DNA. The CDR3 length is 14 residues. Germline assignment: CDR1 MNHEY and CDR2 SVGAGI. The CDR3 spells CASSGGAARNEQFF.

The genes are TRBV12-3 or TRBV12-4 and TRBJ1-2. The CDR3 totals 17 residues. The CDR3 sequence: CASSLLRSQGMIYGYTF.

This chain uses TRBV29-1 with TRBJ2-1; checking the TCRdb D call of TRBD2 is not possible without DNA. Germline lookup yields CDR1 SQVTM and CDR2 ANQGSEA. The CDR3 spans 18 residues. The CDR3 here is CSVEGSGSPQSSYNEQFF.

The genes are TRBV14 and TRBJ2-5; the TRBD1 assignment by TCRdb is unverifiable without DNA. The CDR3 contains 14 residues. The germline gives CDR1 SGHDN, CDR2 FVKESK. The CDR3 spells CASSPWGGQETQYF.